The 28 T cell receptor beta chains listed next were all sequenced from one sample in a study of blood T cell repertoires in COVID-19. Some clones are missing from TCRdb's copy, which holds only in-frame ones; the method was immunoSEQ multiplex PCR. The sample has tens of thousands of clones, around 80% seen once. The sequencing sample was made of peripheral blood. The receptors shown here come from a man in his fifties with active or convalescent COVID-19.

The chain has TRBV5-6 and TRBJ2-2, with 7 bases aligning to TRBD1. J gave up 0 bases and V 4 bases, and 6 bases lay outside the gene matches. The CDR3 loop spans 16 amino acids. The germline V gene encodes CDR1 SGHDT and CDR2 YYEEEE. For the CDR3, the DNA is TGTGCCAGCAGCCCGGCCCAGGGGGCGAACACCGGGGAGCTGTTTTTT. Translated: CASSPAQGANTGELFF.

This clone was seen more than once but under ten times. The chain has TRBV7-9 and TRBJ1-1; D not resolved. Germline V gene sequence: CDR1 SEHNR, CDR2 FQNEAQ (reference sequence). The CDR3 runs to 11 residues. Trimming removed 3 bases at V and 5 bases at J, with 4 bases between. CDR3 region: CASSFLTEAFF. The CDR3 nucleotides read TGTGCCAGCAGCTTTCTTACTGAAGCTTTCTTT.

This clone was counted only a few times. CDR3 residues: CAKRREAFF. The CDR3 DNA reads as TGTGCCAAGCGGCGAGAAGCTTTCTTT. The chain joins TRBV4-2 to TRBJ1-1, with D unclear. The CDR3 loop spans 9 amino acids. Trimming removed 10 bases from V and 8 bases from J, with 8 bases in between. The germline gives CDR1 LGHNA, CDR2 YNFKEQ.

The chain joins TRBV6-5 to TRBJ2-3; 7 positions match TRBD1. The germline gives CDR1 MNHEY, CDR2 SVGAGI. Losses at the gene ends were 7 bases for V and 5 bases for J; bases not matched to a gene: 6. CDR3 length: 13 amino acids. The CDR3: CASNTGEGDTQYF. DNA of the CDR3: TGTGCCAGCAATACAGGGGAAGGAGATACGCAGTATTTT.

The chain uses TRBV2 and TRBJ2-3, with D possibly TRBD1 on 5 matching bases. The V gene's germline CDR1 is SNHLY and CDR2 FYNNEI. There are 14 residues in the CDR3. V lost 7 bases and J 6 bases, leaving 17 bases between the germline ends. CDR3 bases: TGTGCCAGCATGGGGCCGACCAGGGTGGATACGCAGTATTTT. Amino acids: CASMGPTRVDTQYF.

This clone was recorded once. V gene TRBV7-8 combines with J gene TRBJ2-6, with D uncertain. There are 17 residues in the CDR3. Germline V gene sequence: CDR1 SGHVS, CDR2 FQNEAQ. V shed 0 bases and J shed 0 bases, with 9 bases lying between them. The CDR3 nucleotides read TGTGCCAGCAGCTTAGCGCAGAGGATCTCTGGGGCCAACGTCCTGACTTTC. The encoded protein is CASSLAQRISGANVLTF.

This chain uses TRBV5-4 with TRBJ1-6, with D unresolved. Germline V gene data show CDR1 as SGHNT and CDR2 as YYREEE (reference sequence). This CDR3 has 15 amino acids. V lost 4 bases and J 7 bases, leaving 15 bases between the germline ends. CDR3 sequence reads: CASSPDGKTNSPLHF. Written as DNA, the CDR3 is TGTGCCAGCAGCCCTGACGGGAAAACAAATTCACCCCTCCACTTT.

In DNA, the CDR3 is TGCAGCGTTTTAGGGGCCGATGGCTACACCTTC. Translation gives CSVLGADGYTF. V gene TRBV29-1 combines with J gene TRBJ1-2, with a possible D match to TRBD1 (5 bases). The CDR3 extends over 11 amino acids. V lost 5 bases, J lost 6 bases, and 10 bases lay in between. CDR1 SQVTM and CDR2 ANQGSEA come from the germline V gene.

The gene calls are TRBV28 and TRBJ2-7; D is perhaps TRBD2 (5 bases). The CDR3 runs to 13 residues. Germline CDR1 reads MDHEN; CDR2 reads SYDVKM. V was pared by 8 bases and J by 0 bases, with 11 bases between. The CDR3, as DNA: TGTGCCAGCTCCGGGATAAGCTCCTACGAGCAGTACGTC. Amino acid sequence: CASSGISSYEQYV.

This chain links TRBV15 with TRBJ2-7; D not certain. Germline CDR1 is LNHNV and CDR2 is YYDKDF (reference sequence). The CDR3 has 14 residues. Deletions cut 1 base from V and 2 bases from J, with 9 bases between. The CDR3 nucleotides read TGTGCCACCAGCAGAGGGCAGGCCACCTACGAGCAGTACTTC. Amino acids: CATSRGQATYEQYF.

This chain links TRBV9 with TRBJ2-7; 7 nucleotides line up with TRBD1. Per the germline V gene, CDR1 is SGDLS and CDR2 is YYNGEE. V shed 0 bases and J 2 bases; nucleotides not matched to a gene: 2. CDR3 size: 14 residues. CDR3 coding DNA: TGTGCCAGCAGCGTAGGACAGGGTCCCTACGAGCAGTACTTC. Protein: CASSVGQGPYEQYF.

V is TRBV28 and J is TRBJ2-7; no reliable D call. In germline, CDR1 is MDHEN, CDR2 SYDVKM. V was trimmed by 7 bases and J by 4 bases, leaving 8 bases between them. This CDR3 has 11 amino acids. CDR3 sequence reads: CASTSRYEQYF. The CDR3 region has the DNA TGTGCCAGCACCTCCCGGTACGAGCAGTACTTC. The whole variable domain, remainder taken from reference TRBV28 and TRBJ2-7, is DVKVTQSSRYLVKRTGEKVFLECVQDMDHENMFWYRQDPGLGLRLIYFSYDVKMKEKGDIPEGYSVSREKKERFSLILESASTNQTSMYLCASTSRYEQYFGPGTRLTVT.

This clone is a singleton in its sample. The chain uses TRBV12-3 or TRBV12-4 and TRBJ1-2, with D tentatively TRBD1 (6 bases). Deletions cut 4 bases from V and 4 bases from J, with 10 bases between. The CDR3 is 13 residues long. The CDR3 is CASSSGHLYGYTF. The CDR3 DNA follows: TGTGCCAGCAGTTCGGGACACCTCTATGGCTACACCTTC.

The chain joins TRBV24-1 to TRBJ2-1, with 8 bases that match TRBD1. This CDR3 is built from 16 residues. V lost 3 bases and J lost 0; bases outside the gene matches: 3. The germline V gene has CDR1 KGHDR and CDR2 SFDVKD. CDR3 DNA sequence: TGTGCCACCAGTGATCCGACAGGGGACTCCTACAATGAGCAGTTCTTC. It yields the protein CATSDPTGDSYNEQFF.

The chain employs TRBV12-3 or TRBV12-4 and TRBJ2-1; 7 bases fit TRBD2. V dropped 7 bases and J dropped 7; count of bases not matched to a gene: 7. The CDR3 consists of 13 residues. In DNA form, the CDR3 reads TGTGCCAGCATCCCGGGGGAGGGGAATGAGCAGTTCTTC. Amino acids: CASIPGEGNEQFF.

CDR3 sequence reads: CASSLEPSPPGVGNEKLFF. The CDR3 DNA reads as TGTGCCAGCAGCTTAGAGCCCAGCCCCCCCGGGGTGGGGAATGAAAAACTGTTTTTT. The rearrangement links TRBV7-2 to TRBJ1-4; D remains unclear. Trimming pared 1 base from V and 5 bases from J, leaving 23 bases between. Germline loops: CDR1 SGHTA, CDR2 FQGNSA. This CDR3 region has 19 residues.

This chain links TRBV19 with TRBJ1-4; D uncertain. In germline, CDR1 is LNHDA, CDR2 SQIVND (reference sequence). Trimming stripped 4 bases from V and 2 bases from J, with 14 bases between. This CDR3 comprises 16 residues. DNA for the CDR3: TGTGCCAGTAGTAACCCGCGAGATTGGACTAATGAAAAACTGTTTTTT. This codes for CASSNPRDWTNEKLFF. The entire variable domain, with the rest obtained from reference TRBV19 and TRBJ1-4, is as follows: DGGITQSPKYLFRKEGQNVTLSCEQNLNHDAMYWYRQDPGQGLRLIYYSQIVNDFQKGDIAEGYSVSREKKESFPLTVTSAQKNPTAFYLCASSNPRDWTNEKLFFGSGTQLSVL.

The J gene is TRBJ2-5, the V gene TRBV5-5, with 12 bases fitting TRBD2. Unmatched junction bases numbered 19, after V lost 2 bases and J lost 5 bases. The CDR3 length is 20 residues. CDR1 and CDR2 from the germline V gene are SGHKS and YYEKEE (reference sequence). The CDR3 DNA reads as TGTGCCAGCAGCTTTGGTGGCCGCGTGCTAGCGGGGGGGCCAGGCGAGACCCAGTACTTC. It translates to CASSFGGRVLAGGPGETQYF.

V is TRBV7-6 and J is TRBJ2-1; 11 positions match TRBD1. The CDR3 is 17 amino acids. The V gene's germline CDR1 is SGHVS and CDR2 FNYEAQ. Germline trimming cut 1 base from V and 2 bases from J; bases unmatched to any gene: 4. CDR3 loop: CASSLGSGQGAYNEQFF. CDR3 bases: TGTGCCAGCAGCTTAGGTTCGGGACAGGGGGCCTACAATGAGCAGTTCTTC.

This chain joins TRBV4-1 and TRBJ1-1; 7 bases fit TRBD1. The J segment lost 5 bases and the V segment lost 6 bases, leaving 9 bases of the junction unmatched. Germline V CDR1 and CDR2: MGHRA, YSYEKL. CDR3 length: 14 amino acids. The CDR3 here is CASRQTGSGTEAFF. The CDR3 nucleotides read TGCGCCAGCAGGCAGACAGGGAGTGGAACTGAAGCTTTCTTT.

The chain is built from TRBV11-1 and TRBJ1-4; TRBD1 matches at 7 bases. The CDR3 covers 14 residues. Germline V gene data show CDR1 as SGHAT and CDR2 as FQDESV (reference sequence). The trim removed 3 bases at V and 3 bases at J, leaving 1 base unmatched. CDR3: CASSFGTANEKLFF. The CDR3 bases are TGTGCCAGCAGCTTCGGGACAGCTAATGAAAAACTGTTTTTT.

This clone was observed a single time. This sequence joins TRBV7-2 and TRBJ2-7; no definite D call. The germline gives CDR1 SGHTA, CDR2 FQGNSA. Trimming pared 8 bases from V and 3 bases from J, leaving 14 bases between. The CDR3 totals 13 residues. The CDR3 sequence is CASRARVGYEQYF. CDR3 DNA: TGTGCCAGCCGCGCCCGGGTGGGCTACGAGCAGTACTTC.

The J gene is TRBJ1-1, the V gene TRBV3-1 (or the pseudogene TRBV3-2); D gene uncertain. Trimming removed 0 bases from V and 4 bases from J, with 9 bases in between. This CDR3 spans 14 amino acids. Germline loops: CDR1 LGHDT, CDR2 YNNKEL (reference sequence). CDR3 protein: CASSQEKAGTEAFF. The CDR3 DNA reads as TGTGCCAGCAGCCAAGAGAAGGCGGGCACTGAAGCTTTCTTT.

The chain is built from TRBV4-1 and TRBJ1-1; 8 bases align to TRBD1. The CDR3 runs 16 residues. Germline V gene data show CDR1 as MGHRA and CDR2 as YSYEKL. The V and J ends lost 1 base and 0 bases, in that order; junction bases with no gene match: 4. The CDR3 region has the DNA TGCGCCAGCAGCCAAGCCAAGACAGGGGTGAACACTGAAGCTTTCTTT. This gives the protein CASSQAKTGVNTEAFF.

The chain has TRBV4-1 and TRBJ1-2, with 10 nucleotides matching TRBD1. The CDR3 totals 14 residues. Germline V CDR1 and CDR2: MGHRA, YSYEKL. The junction had 4 bases not matched to a gene; V was cut back by 4 bases and J by 5 bases. In DNA form, the CDR3 reads TGCGCCAGCAGCCTGGACAGGGGGTCTTATGGCTACACCTTC. Translation gives CASSLDRGSYGYTF.

V and J are TRBV6-5 and TRBJ2-3; D is perhaps TRBD1 (5 bases). Per the germline V gene, CDR1 is MNHEY and CDR2 is SVGAGI. Trimming cost V 7 bases and J 1 base, with 9 bases left between them. The CDR3 has 13 amino acids. In nucleotides, the CDR3 is TGTGCCAGCAACCAAGGGGGCACAGATACGCAGTATTTT. It codes for CASNQGGTDTQYF.

CDR3: CASSLSSSYEQYV. The CDR3, as DNA: TGTGCCAGCAGCCTTTCTTCGTCCTACGAGCAGTACGTC. This chain joins TRBV11-2 and TRBJ2-7; D unclear. CDR3 size: 13 residues. Germline values: CDR1 SGHAT, CDR2 FQNNGV. Trimming took 5 bases from V and 1 from J, leaving 9 bases between them.

This sequence joins TRBV10-3 and TRBJ1-1, with 8 bases that match TRBD1. CDR3 length: 14 amino acids. Per the germline V gene, CDR1 is ENHRY and CDR2 is SYGVKD. With V trimmed by 3 bases and J by 3 bases, 3 bases remained unmatched. In DNA form, the CDR3 reads TGTGCCATCAGTGATTTACAGGGGGACACTGAAGCTTTCTTT. Its translation is CAISDLQGDTEAFF.